The TCR beta chain described here comes from a study of molecular identifiers for immune sequencing clone quantification. TCR libraries were built in bulk with a published protocol and specific TCR primers. TCRdb called the PCR reads again in MiXCR, with one record for every CDR3 protein. This table has about 40,000 distinct CDR3 sequences, about 24% appearing once. RNA fractions of 10%, 30% or 50% and about 19,000 to 1,100,000 sorted cells were the source of naive CD8 libraries. In the sort, naive CD8 T cells were defined as CD8+CD4-CCR7+CD45RA+. The CDR3 has 11 residues. Trimming took off 6 bases at V and 10 bases at J, with 13 bases between the two ends.

The chain is built from TRBV12-3 or TRBV12-4 and TRBJ2-7; no definite D call. The TCR comes from a human donor in good health. Some libraries in this study had Jurkat cell RNA spiked in. Input material: naive CD8+ T cells from blood, with Jurkat cell RNA spiked in. The subset here: FACS-sorted CD8+CD4-CCR7+CD45RA+ naive T cells. Written as DNA, the CDR3 is TGTGCCAGCAGCTCTACAACGGCACAGTACTTC. It is translated as CASSSTTAQYF.